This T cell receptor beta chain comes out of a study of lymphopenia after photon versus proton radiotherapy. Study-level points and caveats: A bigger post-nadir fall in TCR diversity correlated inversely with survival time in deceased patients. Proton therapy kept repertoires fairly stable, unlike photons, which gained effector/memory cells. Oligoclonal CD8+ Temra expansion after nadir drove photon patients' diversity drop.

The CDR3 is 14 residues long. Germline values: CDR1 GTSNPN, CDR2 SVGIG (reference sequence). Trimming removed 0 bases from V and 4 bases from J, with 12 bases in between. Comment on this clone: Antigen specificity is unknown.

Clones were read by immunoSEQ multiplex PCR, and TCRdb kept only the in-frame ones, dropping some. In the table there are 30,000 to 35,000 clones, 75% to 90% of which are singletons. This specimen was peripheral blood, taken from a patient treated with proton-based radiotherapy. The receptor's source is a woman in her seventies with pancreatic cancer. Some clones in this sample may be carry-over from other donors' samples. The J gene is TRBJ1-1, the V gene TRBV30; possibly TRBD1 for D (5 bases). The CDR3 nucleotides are TGTGCCTGGAGTGTAGGGGTCAGGCCCACTGAAGCTTTCTTT. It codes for CAWSVGVRPTEAFF.